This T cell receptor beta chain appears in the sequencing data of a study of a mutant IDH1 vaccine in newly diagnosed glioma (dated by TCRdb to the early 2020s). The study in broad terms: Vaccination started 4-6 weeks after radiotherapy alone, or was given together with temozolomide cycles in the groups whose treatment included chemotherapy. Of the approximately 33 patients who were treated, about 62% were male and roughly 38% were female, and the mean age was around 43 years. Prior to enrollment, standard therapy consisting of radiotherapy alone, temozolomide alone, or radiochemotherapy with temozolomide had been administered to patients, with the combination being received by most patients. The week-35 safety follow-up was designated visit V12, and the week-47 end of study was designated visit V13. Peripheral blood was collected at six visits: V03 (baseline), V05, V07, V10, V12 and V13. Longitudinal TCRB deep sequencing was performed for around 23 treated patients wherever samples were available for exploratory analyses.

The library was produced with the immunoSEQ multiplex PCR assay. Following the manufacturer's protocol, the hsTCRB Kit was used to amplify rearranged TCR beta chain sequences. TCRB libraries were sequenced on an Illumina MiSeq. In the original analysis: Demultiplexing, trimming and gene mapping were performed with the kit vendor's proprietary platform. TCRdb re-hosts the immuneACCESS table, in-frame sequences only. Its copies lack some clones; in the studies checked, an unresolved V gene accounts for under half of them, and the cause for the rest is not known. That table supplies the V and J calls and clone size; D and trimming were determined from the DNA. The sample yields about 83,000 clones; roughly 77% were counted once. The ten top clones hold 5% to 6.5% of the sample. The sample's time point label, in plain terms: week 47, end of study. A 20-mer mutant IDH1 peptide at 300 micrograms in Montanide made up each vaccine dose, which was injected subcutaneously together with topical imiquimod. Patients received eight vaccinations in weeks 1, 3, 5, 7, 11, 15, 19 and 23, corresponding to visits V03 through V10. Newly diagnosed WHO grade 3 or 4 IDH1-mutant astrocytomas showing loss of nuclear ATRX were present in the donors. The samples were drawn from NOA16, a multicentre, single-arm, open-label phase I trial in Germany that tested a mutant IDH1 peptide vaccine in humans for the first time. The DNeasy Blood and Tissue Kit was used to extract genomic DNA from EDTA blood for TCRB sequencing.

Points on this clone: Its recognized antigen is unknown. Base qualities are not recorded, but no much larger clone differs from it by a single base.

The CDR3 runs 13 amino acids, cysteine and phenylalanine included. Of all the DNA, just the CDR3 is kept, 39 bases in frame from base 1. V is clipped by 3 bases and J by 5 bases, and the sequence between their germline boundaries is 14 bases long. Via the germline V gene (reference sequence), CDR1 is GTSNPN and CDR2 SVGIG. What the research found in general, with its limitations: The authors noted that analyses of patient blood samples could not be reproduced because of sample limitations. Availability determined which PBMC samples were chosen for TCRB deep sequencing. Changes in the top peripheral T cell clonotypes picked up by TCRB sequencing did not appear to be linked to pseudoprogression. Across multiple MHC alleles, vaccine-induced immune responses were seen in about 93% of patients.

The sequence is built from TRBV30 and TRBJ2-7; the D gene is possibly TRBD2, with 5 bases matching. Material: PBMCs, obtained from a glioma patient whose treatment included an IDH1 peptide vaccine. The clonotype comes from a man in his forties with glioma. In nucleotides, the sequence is TGTGCCTGGAGGGGTCGAGGGATCGACGAGCAGTACTTC. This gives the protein CAWRGRGIDEQYF.